Below, one T cell receptor beta chain is given with its context. Antigen: not known. V was shortened by 5 bases and J by 0 bases, with 15 bases between the two germline ends. Germline V gene data show CDR1 as SGHVS and CDR2 as FQNEAQ. The CDR3 has 16 amino acids. Clones were read by immunoSEQ multiplex PCR, and TCRdb kept only the in-frame ones, dropping some. The sample carries about 41,000 clones, approximately 79% recorded once. The data derive from a study of immune evolution from preneoplasia to lung adenocarcinoma. Across the whole study: HLA loss of heterozygosity: 7% AIS, over 12% MIA, roughly 30% ADC, none AAH.

Study-wide points: From normal lung to invasive adenocarcinoma, top clone frequencies appeared to decrease. Highest clonality occurred in KRAS-mutant, not EGFR-mutant or double wild-type, nodules. Normal lung had highest clonality; later lesions appeared denser, more diverse.

The specimen sequenced was FFPE invasive lung adenocarcinoma tissue. The source is a person in their sixties or seventies with lung adenocarcinoma. V gene TRBV7-8 combines with J gene TRBJ2-3; possible D gene TRBD2, 6 bases. For the CDR3, the DNA is TGTGCCAGCAGCCGAAGGACTATTCTCAGCACAGATACGCAGTATTTT. This translates into CASSRRTILSTDTQYF.